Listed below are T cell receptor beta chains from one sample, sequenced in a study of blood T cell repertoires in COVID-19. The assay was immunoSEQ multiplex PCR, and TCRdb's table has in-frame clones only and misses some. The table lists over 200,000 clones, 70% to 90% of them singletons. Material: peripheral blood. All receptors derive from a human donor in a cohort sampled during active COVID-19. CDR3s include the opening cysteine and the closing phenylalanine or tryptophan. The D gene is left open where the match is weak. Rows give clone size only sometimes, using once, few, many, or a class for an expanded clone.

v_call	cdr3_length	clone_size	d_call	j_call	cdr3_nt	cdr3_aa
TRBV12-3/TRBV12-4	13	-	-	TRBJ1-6	TGTGCCAGCAGTTTACTAGGGGCTTCACCCCTCCACTTT	CASSLLGASPLHF
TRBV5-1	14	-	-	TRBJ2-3	TGCGCCAGCAGTTTACAGGCGTCGGCAGATACGCAGTATTTT	CASSLQASADTQYF
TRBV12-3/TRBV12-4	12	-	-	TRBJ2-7	TGTGCCAGCAGACTACAGGGTTACGAGCAGTACTTC	CASRLQGYEQYF
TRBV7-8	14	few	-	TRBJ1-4	TGTGCCAGCCGTACTTTGTGGCAGGATGAAAAACTGTTTTTT	CASRTLWQDEKLFF
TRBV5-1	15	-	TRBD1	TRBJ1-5	TGCGCCAGCAGCTCCACGACAGGGGATAATCAGCCCCAGCATTTT	CASSSTTGDNQPQHF
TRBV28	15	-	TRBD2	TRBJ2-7	TGTGCCAGCAGGCCTTCACTAGCGGGGGGCAGATGGCAGTACTTC	CASRPSLAGGRWQYF
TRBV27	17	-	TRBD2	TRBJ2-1	TGTGCCAGCAGTTTAACTAGCGGGGACCGCTCCTACAATGAGCAGTTCTTC	CASSLTSGDRSYNEQFF
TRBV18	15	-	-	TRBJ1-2	TGTGCCAGCTCACCACCGTCGACAGTATCTCAAGGCTACACCTTC	CASSPPSTVSQGYTF
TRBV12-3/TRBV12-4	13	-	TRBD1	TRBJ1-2	TGTGCCAGCAGTCCCGACAGGGGGCGCGGCTACACCTTC	CASSPDRGRGYTF
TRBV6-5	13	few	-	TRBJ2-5	TGTGCCAGCAGTTCTCCTAGTTTAGCGACCCAGTACTTC	CASSSPSLATQYF
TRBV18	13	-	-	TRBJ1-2	TGTGCCAGCTCAACAGGAACGAACTATGGCTACACCTTC	CASSTGTNYGYTF
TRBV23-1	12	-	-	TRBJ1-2	TGCGCCAGCATGTTCCAGTTTCATGGCTACACCTTC	CASMFQFHGYTF
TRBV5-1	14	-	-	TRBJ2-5	TGCGCCAGCAGCTTGGCCGGGATTAAAGAGACCCAGTACTTC	CASSLAGIKETQYF
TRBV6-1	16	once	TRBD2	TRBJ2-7	TGTGCCAGCAGTGAAGGACTAGCGGGAGGGGGGTACGAGCAGTACTTC	CASSEGLAGGGYEQYF
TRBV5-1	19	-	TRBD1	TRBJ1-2	TGCGCCAGCAGCCTACGAAAGACAGGGGAAAGGGGTGCAGACTATGGCTACACCTTC	CASSLRKTGERGADYGYTF
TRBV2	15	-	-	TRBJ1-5	TGTGCCAGCAAAAGCCGACAGTCCGGCAATCAGCCCCAGCATTTT	CASKSRQSGNQPQHF
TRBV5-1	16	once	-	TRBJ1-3	TGCGCCAGCAGCTTGGTGACAGGCAACTCTGGAAACACCATATATTTT	CASSLVTGNSGNTIYF
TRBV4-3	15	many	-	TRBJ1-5	TGCGCCAGCAGCCAAGATTTGGAGGGTTTTCAGCCCCAGCATTTT	CASSQDLEGFQPQHF
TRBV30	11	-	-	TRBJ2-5	TGTGCCTGGAGTGTACTCCGGACCCAGTACTTC	CAWSVLRTQYF
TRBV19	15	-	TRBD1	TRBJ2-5	TGTGCCAGTAGTGCCGGGACAGGGGTCTCGAGGACCCAGTACTTC	CASSAGTGVSRTQYF
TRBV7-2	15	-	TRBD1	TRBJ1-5	TGTGCCAGCAGCTCAACAGGGGGTAGCAATCAGCCCCAGCATTTT	CASSSTGGSNQPQHF
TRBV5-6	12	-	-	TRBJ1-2	TGTGCCAGCAGCCTAGGGAGCTATGGCTACACCTTC	CASSLGSYGYTF
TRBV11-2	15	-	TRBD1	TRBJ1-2	TGTGCCAGCAGACAGGGGTTGACTCCTAACTATGGCTACACCTTC	CASRQGLTPNYGYTF
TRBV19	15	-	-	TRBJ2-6	TGTGCCAGTAGTCTCGACAGCTCTGGGGCCAACGTCCTGACTTTC	CASSLDSSGANVLTF
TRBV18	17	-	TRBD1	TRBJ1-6	TGTGCCAGCTCACCACCGGACAGGGGCTCCTATAATTCACCCCTCCACTTT	CASSPPDRGSYNSPLHF
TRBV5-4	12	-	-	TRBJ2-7	TGTGCCAGCAGCTTGGCCGACGGGGAGCAGTACTTC	CASSLADGEQYF
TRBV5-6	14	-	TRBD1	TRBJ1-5	TGTGCCAGCAGCTCGGACAGGGGCAATCAGCCCCAGCATTTT	CASSSDRGNQPQHF
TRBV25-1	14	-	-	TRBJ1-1	TGTGCCAGCAGTGGTCCGACAGGGAACACTGAAGCTTTCTTT	CASSGPTGNTEAFF
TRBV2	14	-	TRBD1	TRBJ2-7	TGTGCCAGCAGTGCAGTCGACAGGGGGGGCGAGCAGTACTTC	CASSAVDRGGEQYF
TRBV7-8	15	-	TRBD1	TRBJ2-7	TGTGCCAGCAGCTTAGAGTACAGGGGAAGCGACGAGCAGTACTTC	CASSLEYRGSDEQYF
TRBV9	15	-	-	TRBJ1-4	TGTGCCAGCAGCGTATCGGGGTTGGAAGGTGAAAAACTGTTTTTT	CASSVSGLEGEKLFF
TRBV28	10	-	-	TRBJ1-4	TGTGCCAGGCGAGCGGAAAAACTGTTTTTT	CARRAEKLFF
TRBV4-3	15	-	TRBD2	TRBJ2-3	TGCGCCAGCAGCCGGACTAGCGGGAATGCAGATACGCAGTATTTT	CASSRTSGNADTQYF
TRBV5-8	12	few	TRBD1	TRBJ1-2	TGTGCCAGCAGCTGGACAGGGCTTGGCTACACCTTC	CASSWTGLGYTF
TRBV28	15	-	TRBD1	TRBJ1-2	TGTGCCAGCAGTTCATCCGGGACAGGGGCGGGTTGGTACACCTTC	CASSSSGTGAGWYTF
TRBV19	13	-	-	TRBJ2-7	TGTGCCACCGCGTTCCTACAGGGTGGCGAGCAGTACTTC	CATAFLQGGEQYF
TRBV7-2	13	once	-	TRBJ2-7	TGTGCCAGCAGTTTGGGCCCCATGGGCGAGCAGTACTTC	CASSLGPMGEQYF
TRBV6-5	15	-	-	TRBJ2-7	TGTGCCAGCAGTTACGCAGGGGCCAGATCCTACGAGCAGTACTTC	CASSYAGARSYEQYF
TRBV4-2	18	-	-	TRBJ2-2	TGTGCCAGCAGCCAAGAAACCGGGCCGGAGGTTTGGGCCGGGGAGCTGTTTTTT	CASSQETGPEVWAGELFF
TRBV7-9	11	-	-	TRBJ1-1	TGTGCCAGCAGCCCCACCAGTGAAGCTTTCTTT	CASSPTSEAFF
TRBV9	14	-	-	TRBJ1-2	TGTGCCAGCAGACCCCCCGGAGCCAATTATGGCTACACCTTC	CASRPPGANYGYTF
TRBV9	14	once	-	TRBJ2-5	TGTGCCAGCAGCGTAGGGACTACCCAAGAGACCCAGTACTTC	CASSVGTTQETQYF
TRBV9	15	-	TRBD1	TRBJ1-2	TGTGCCAGCAGCGTAGGGGACAGGGTAGGGTATCGCTACACCTTC	CASSVGDRVGYRYTF